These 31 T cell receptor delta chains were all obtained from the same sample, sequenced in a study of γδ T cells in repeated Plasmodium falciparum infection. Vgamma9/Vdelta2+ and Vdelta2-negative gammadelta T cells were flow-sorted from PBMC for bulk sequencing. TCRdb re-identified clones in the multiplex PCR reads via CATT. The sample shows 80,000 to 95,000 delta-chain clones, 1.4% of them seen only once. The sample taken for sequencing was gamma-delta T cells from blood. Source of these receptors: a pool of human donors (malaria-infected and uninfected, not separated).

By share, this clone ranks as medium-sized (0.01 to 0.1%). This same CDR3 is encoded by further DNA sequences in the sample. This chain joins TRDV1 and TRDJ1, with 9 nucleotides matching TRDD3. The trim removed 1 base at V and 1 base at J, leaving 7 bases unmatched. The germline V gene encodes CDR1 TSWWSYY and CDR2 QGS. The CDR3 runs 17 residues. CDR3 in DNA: TGTGCTCTTGGGGAACCGGGGGATACCCCCTCCACCGATAAACTCATCTTT. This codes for CALGEPGDTPSTDKLIF.

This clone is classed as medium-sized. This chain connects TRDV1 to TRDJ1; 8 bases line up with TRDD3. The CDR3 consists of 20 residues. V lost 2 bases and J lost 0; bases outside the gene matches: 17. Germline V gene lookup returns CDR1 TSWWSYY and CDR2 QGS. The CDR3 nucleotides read TGTGCTCTTGGGGAATTCTCTATTACGGTCTGGGGGAGAAACACCGATAAACTCATCTTT. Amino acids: CALGEFSITVWGRNTDKLIF.

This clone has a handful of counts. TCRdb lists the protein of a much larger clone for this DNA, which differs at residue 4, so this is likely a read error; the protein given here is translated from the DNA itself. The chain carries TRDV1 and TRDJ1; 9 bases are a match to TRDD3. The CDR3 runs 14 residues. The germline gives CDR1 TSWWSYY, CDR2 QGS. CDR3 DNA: TGTGCTCTTCGGGAATACTACTCTGGGGGATCTCTCATCTTT. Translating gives CALREYYSGGSLIF.

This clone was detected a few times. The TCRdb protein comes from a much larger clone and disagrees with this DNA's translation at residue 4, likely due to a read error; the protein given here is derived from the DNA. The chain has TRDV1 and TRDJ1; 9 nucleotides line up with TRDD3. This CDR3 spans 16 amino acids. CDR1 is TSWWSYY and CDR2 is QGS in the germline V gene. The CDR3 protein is CALEEFPLGDIYKLIF. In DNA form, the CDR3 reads TGTGCTCTTGAGGAATTCCCATTGGGGGATATATATAAACTCATCTTT.

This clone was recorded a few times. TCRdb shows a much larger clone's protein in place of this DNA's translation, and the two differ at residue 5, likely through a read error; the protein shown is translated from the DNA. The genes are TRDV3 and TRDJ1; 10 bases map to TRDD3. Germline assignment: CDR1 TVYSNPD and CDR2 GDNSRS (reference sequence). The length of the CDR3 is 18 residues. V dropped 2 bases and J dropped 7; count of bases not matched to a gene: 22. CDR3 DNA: TGTGCCTTTTGTCGGGGCAAATGGGGGATACTACGCGGAGGTAAACTCATCTTT. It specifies CAFCRGKWGILRGGKLIF.

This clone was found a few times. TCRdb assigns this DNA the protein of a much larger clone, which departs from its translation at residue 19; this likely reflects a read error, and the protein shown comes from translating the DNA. The CDR3 protein is CALGEPIRISYGVSYTDKPIF. CDR3 coding DNA: TGTGCTCTTGGGGAACCGATCCGAATTTCCTACGGGGTCTCGTACACCGATAAACCCATCTTT. The V gene was identified as TRDV1, while no J gene was called; no check of the table's D call, TRDD3, against the DNA was made. CDR3 length: 21 residues. The germline CDR1 and CDR2 sequences are TSWWSYY and QGS.

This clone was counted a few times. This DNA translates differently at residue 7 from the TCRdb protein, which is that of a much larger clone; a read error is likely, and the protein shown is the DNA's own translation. DNA for the CDR3: TGTGCCTGTGACAGGGGATCGACAGCACAACTCTTCTTT. Protein sequence: CACDRGSTAQLFF. This rearrangement joins TRDV2 to TRDJ2; possible D gene TRDD3, 6 bases. Here the J gene was assigned by germline matching of the DNA, as TCRdb has none. Germline loops: CDR1 GEAIGNYY, CDR2 EKD. This CDR3 comprises 13 residues. Trimming shortened V by 2 bases and J by 4 bases, and 7 bases separated the two germline ends.

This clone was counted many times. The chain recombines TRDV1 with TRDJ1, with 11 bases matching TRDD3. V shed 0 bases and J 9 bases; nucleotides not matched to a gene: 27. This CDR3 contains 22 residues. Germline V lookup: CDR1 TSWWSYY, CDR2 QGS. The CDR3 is CALGELEKSAFLYYWGIKELIF. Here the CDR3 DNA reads TGTGCTCTTGGGGAACTAGAAAAATCGGCCTTCCTCTATTACTGGGGGATAAAGGAACTCATCTTT.

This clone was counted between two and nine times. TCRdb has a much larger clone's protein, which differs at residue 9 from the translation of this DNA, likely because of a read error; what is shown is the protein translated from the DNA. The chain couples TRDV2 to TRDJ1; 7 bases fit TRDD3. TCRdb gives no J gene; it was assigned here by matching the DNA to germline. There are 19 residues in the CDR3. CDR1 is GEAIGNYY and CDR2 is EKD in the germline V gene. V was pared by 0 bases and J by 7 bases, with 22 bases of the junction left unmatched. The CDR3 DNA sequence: TGTGCCTGTGACACCGATCAAGGGATGCGCGCGGGGGATGCCGGTAAACTCATCTTT. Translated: CACDTDQGMRAGDAGKLIF.

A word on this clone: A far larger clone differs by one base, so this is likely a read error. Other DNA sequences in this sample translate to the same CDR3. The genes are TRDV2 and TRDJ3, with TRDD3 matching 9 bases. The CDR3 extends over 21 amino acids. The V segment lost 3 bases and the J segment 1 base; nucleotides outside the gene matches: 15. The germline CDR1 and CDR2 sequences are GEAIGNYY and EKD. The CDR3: CACDEVLGDTPRSWDTRQMFF. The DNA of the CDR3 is TGTGCCTGTGACGAGGTACTGGGGGACACGCCCCGTTCCTGGGACACCCGACAGATGTTTTTC.

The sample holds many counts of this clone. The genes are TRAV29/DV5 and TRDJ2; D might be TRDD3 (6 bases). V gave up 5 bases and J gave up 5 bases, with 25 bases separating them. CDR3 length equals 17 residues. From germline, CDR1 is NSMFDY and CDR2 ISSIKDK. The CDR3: CAAIGIRRWGGTAQLFF. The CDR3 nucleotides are TGTGCAGCTATTGGCATCCGCCGGTGGGGGGGTACAGCACAACTCTTCTTT.

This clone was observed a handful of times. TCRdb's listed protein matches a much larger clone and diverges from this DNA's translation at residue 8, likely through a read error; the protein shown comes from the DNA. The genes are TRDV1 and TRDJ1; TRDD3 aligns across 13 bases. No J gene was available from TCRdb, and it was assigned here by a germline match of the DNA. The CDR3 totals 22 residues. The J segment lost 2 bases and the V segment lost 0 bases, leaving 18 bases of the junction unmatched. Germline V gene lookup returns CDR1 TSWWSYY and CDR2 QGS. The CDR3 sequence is CALGELSVLPYWGIRRTDKLIF. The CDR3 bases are TGTGCTCTTGGGGAACTCTCCGTCCTCCCGTACTGGGGGATACGTCGTACCGATAAACTCATCTTT.

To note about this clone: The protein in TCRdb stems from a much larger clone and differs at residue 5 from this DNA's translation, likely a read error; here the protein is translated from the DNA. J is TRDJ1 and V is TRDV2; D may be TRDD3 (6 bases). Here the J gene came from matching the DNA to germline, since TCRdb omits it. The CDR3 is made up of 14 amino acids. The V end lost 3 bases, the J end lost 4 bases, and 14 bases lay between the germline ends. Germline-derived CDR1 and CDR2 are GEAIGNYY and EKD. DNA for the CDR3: TGTGCCTGTGACGCCAGGGGGGAAAGCGATAAACTCATCTTT. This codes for CACDARGESDKLIF.

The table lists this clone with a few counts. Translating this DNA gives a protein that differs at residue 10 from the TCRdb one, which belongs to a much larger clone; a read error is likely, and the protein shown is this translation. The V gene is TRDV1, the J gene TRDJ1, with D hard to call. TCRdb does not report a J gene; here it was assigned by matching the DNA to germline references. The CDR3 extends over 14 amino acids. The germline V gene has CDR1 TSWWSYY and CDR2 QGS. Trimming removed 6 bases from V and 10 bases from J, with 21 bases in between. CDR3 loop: CALGETRRERRLIF. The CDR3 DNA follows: TGTGCTCTTGGAGAGACTCGCCGTGAGAGGAGACTCATCTTT.

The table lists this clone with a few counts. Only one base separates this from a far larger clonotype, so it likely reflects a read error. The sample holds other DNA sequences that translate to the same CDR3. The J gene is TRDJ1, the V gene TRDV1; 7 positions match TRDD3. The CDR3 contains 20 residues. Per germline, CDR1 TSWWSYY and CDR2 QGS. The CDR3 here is CALGELKSDWGLFYTDKLIF. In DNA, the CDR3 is TGTGCTCTTGGGGAACTAAAGTCGGACTGGGGCCTTTTTTACACTGATAAACTCATCTTT.

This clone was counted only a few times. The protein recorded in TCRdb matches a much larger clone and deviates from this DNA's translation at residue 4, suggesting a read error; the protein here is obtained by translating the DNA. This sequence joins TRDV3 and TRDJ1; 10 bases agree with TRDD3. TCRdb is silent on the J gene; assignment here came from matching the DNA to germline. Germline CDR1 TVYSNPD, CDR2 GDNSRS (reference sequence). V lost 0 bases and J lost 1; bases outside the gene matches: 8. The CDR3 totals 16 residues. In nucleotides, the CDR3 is TGTGCCTTTAGTCCGGGGGATACGTTCCCCACCGATAAACTCATCTTT. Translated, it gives CAFSPGDTFPTDKLIF.

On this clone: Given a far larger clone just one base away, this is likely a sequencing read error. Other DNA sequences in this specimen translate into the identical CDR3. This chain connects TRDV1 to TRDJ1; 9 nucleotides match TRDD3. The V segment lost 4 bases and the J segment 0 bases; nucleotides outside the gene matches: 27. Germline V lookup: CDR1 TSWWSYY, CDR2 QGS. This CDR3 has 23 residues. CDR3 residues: CALGAPIPGHHGSGGSYTDKLIF. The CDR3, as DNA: TGTGCTCTTGGGGCCCCCATTCCGGGCCATCACGGATCTGGGGGATCGTACACCGATAAACTCATCTTT.

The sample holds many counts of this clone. The CDR3 here is CALGEVPYSSRDTRDKLIF. As DNA, the CDR3 is TGTGCTCTTGGGGAAGTCCCATATTCCTCGCGGGATACGAGGGATAAACTCATCTTT. The chain recombines TRDV1 with TRDJ1, with 8 bases matching TRDD3. This CDR3 has 19 residues. The ends lost 2 bases at V and 5 bases at J; junction bases unmatched: 19. Germline values: CDR1 TSWWSYY, CDR2 QGS.

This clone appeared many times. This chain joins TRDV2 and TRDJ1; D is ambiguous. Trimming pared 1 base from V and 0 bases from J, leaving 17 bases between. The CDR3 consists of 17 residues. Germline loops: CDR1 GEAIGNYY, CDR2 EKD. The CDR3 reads CACDTKTTGNYTDKLIF. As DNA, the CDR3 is TGTGCCTGTGACACGAAGACTACGGGAAACTACACCGATAAACTCATCTTT.

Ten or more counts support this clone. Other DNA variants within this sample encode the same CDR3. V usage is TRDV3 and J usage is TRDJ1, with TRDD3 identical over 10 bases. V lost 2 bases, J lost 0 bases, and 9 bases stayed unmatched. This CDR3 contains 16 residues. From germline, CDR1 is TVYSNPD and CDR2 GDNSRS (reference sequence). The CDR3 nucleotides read TGTGCCTTTGACTGGGGGATCGGGAGGTACACCGATAAACTCATCTTT. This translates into CAFDWGIGRYTDKLIF.

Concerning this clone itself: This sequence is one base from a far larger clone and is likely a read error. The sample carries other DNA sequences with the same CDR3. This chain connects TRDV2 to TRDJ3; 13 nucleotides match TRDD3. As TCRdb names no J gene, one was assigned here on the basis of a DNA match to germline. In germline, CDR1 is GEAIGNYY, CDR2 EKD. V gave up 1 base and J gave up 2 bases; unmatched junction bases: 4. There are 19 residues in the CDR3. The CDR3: CACDTSTGGYAWDTRQMFF. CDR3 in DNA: TGTGCCTGTGACACTAGTACTGGGGGATACGCCTGGGACACCCGACAGATGTTTTTC.

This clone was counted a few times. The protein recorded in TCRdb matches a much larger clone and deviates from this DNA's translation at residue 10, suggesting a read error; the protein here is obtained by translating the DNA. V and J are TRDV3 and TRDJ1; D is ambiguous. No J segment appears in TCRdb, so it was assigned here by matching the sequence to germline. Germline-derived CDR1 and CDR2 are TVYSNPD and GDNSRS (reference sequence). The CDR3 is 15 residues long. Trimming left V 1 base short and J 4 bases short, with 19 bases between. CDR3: CAFIRLRDSIDKLIF. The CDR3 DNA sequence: TGTGCCTTTATACGTTTGAGGGACTCCATCGATAAACTCATCTTT.

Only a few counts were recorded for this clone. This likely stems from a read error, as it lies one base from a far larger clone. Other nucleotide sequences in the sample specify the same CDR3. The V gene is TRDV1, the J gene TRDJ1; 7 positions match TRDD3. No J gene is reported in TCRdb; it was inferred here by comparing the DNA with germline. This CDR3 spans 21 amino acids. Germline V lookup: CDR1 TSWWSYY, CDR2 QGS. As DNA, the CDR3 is TGTGCTCTCGGGGAATCGCTCTCCTATCCTTTCCTGGGGGTTTACACCGATAAACTCATCTTT. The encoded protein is CALGESLSYPFLGVYTDKLIF.

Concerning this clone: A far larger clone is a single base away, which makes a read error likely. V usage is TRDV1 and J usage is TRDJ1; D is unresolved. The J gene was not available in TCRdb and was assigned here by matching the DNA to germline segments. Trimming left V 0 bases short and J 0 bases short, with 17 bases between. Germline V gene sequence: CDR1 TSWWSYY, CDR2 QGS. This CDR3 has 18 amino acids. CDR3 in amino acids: CALGELLSQMGYTDKLIF. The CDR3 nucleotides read TGTGCTCTTGGGGAACTTCTTTCCCAAATGGGCTACACCGATAAACTCATCTTT.

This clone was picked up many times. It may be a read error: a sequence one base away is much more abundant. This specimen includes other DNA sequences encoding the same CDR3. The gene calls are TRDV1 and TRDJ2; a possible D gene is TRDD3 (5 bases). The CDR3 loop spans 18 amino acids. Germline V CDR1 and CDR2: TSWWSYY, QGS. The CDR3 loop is CALGELRQLVLLTAQLFF. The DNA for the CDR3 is TGTGCTCTTGGGGAACTACGCCAACTGGTACTTTTGACAGCGCAACTCTTCTTT.

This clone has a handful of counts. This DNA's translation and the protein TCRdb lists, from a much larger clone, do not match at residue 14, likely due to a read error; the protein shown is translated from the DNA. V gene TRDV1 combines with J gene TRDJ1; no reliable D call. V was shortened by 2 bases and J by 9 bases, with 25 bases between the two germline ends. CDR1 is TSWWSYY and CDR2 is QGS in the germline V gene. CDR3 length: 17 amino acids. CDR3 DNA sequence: TGTGCTCTTGGGGAATGTCTCCCCCGCTTTCCCACACAGGAACTCATCTTT. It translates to CALGECLPRFPTQELIF.

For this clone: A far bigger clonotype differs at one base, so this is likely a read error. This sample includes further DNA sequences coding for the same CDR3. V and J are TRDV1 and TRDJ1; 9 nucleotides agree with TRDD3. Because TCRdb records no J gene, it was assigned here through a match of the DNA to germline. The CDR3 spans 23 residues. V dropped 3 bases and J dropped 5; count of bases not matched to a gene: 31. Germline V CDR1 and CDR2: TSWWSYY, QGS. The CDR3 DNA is TGTGCTCTTGGGGAGCTAATATCCCTACCTTATAACTGGGGGAAAAGGGGTGTTGATAAACTCATCTTT. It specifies CALGELISLPYNWGKRGVDKLIF.

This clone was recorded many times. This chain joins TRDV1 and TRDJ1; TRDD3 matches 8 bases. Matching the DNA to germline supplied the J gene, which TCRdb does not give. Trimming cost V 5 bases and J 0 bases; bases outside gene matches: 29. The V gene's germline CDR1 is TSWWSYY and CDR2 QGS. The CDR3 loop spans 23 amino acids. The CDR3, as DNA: TGTGCTCTTGGGTTAAATCGGGCCTTCTTCGTACTGGGGGCCGTCGAATACACCGATAAACTCATCTTT. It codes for CALGLNRAFFVLGAVEYTDKLIF.

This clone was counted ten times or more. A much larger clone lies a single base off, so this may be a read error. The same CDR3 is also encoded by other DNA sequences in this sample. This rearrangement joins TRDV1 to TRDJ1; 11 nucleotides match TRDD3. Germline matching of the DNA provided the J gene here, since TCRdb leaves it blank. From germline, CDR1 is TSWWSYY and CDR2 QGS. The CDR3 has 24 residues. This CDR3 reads CALGELRSYLLRTGGYIHTDKLIF. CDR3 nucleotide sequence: TGTGCTCTTGGGGAACTCAGATCCTACCTCCTTCGTACTGGGGGATATATCCACACAGATAAACTCATCTTT.

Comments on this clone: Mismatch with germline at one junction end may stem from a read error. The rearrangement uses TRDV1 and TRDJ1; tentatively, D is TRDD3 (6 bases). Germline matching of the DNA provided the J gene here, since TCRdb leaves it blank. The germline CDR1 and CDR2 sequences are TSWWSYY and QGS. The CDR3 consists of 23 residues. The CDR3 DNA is TGCTCTGGGGAACTAGATAAGGGGAAGAAGAGCCTATCCCTTCTCACACAGAGCGATAAACTCATCTTT. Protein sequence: CSGELDKGKKSLSLLTQSDKLIF.

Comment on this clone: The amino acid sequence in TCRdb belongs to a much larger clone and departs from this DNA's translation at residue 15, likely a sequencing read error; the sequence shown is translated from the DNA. This CDR3 reads CALGLLSWGYTDKLTF. CDR3 DNA sequence: TGTGCTCTTGGGCTCCTGAGTTGGGGATACACCGATAAACTCACCTTT. The genes are TRDV1 and TRDJ1; 8 bases agree with TRDD3. The CDR3 totals 16 residues. Germline CDR1 TSWWSYY, CDR2 QGS.